One sample yielded the 10 T cell receptor beta chains listed below, sequenced in a study of shared clonotypes between healthy human individuals. TCRdb keeps only in-frame clones here, not all; method: immunoSEQ multiplex PCR. The sample holds more than 150,000 clones; approximately 62% are singletons and the top ten take under 11%. Source material: memory CD4+ T cells sorted from blood. The subset denotes: CD45RA-negative fraction. Receptor source: a man younger than 45 in good health.

J is TRBJ2-5 and V is TRBV27; tentative D call: TRBD2 (6 bases). CDR1 MNHEY and CDR2 SMNVEV come from the germline V gene (reference sequence). This CDR3 has 13 residues. V dropped 6 bases and J dropped 3 bases, with 11 bases sitting between them. The CDR3 loop is CASSWRAKETQYF. As DNA, the CDR3 is TGTGCCAGCAGCTGGAGGGCCAAAGAGACCCAGTACTTC.

CDR3 loop: CASSHPGGGNSYSNQPQHF. CDR3 coding DNA: TGTGCCAGCAGCCACCCCGGAGGGGGGAACTCTTATAGCAATCAGCCCCAGCATTTT. V and J are TRBV14 and TRBJ1-5, with a weak D call TRBD1 (6 bases). Germline loops: CDR1 SGHDN, CDR2 FVKESK. V dropped 3 bases and J dropped 0 bases, with 21 bases sitting between them. This CDR3 has 19 residues.

The V and J genes are TRBV15 and TRBJ1-1; D call uncertain. The V gene lost 1 base and the J gene lost 1 base, with 4 bases spanning the gap. Germline lookup yields CDR1 LNHNV and CDR2 YYDKDF (reference sequence). The CDR3 sequence is 13 residues long. The CDR3 is CATSRVGNTEAFF. CDR3 DNA: TGTGCCACCAGCAGAGTCGGGAACACTGAAGCTTTCTTT.

This clone showed up just a few times. V usage is TRBV5-1 and J usage is TRBJ1-1; possibly TRBD1 for D (5 bases). Per the germline V gene, CDR1 is SGHRS and CDR2 is YFSETQ. With 3 bases removed from V and 0 bases from J, the gap between germline ends came to 12 bases. The CDR3 is 15 residues long. CDR3 coding DNA: TGCGCCAGCAGCTCCTCGGGACGGATGAACACTGAAGCTTTCTTT. Residues: CASSSSGRMNTEAFF. Full variable domain (remainder filled in from reference TRBV5-1 and TRBJ1-1): KAGVTQTPRYLIKTRGQQVTLSCSPISGHRSVSWYQQTPGQGLQFLFEYFSETQRNKGNFPGRFSGRQFSNSRSEMNVSTLELGDSALYLCASSSSGRMNTEAFFGQGTRLTVV.

This chain links TRBV18 with TRBJ1-1; a weak D match, TRBD1 (5 bases). There are 14 residues in the CDR3. Germline V gene lookup returns CDR1 KGHSH and CDR2 LQKENI. Between the trimmed V and J ends, which lost 3 bases and 5 bases, there was a span of 13 bases. In nucleotides, the CDR3 is TGTGCCAGCTCACCCAGGGCCGGGAAGACTGAAGCTTTCTTT. Its protein product is CASSPRAGKTEAFF.

The rearrangement uses TRBV7-9 and TRBJ2-5; D is possibly TRBD1 (6 bases). This CDR3 spans 13 amino acids. Trimming cost V 0 bases and J 5 bases, with 7 bases left between them. CDR1 and CDR2 (germline): SEHNR, FQNEAQ (reference sequence). The DNA for the CDR3 is TGTGCCAGCAGCTTAGCCCAGGGGGAGACCCAGTACTTC. This encodes CASSLAQGETQYF.

The chain carries TRBV7-9 and TRBJ2-3; TRBD1 matches 10 bases. Germline CDR1 reads SEHNR; CDR2 reads FQNEAQ (reference sequence). This CDR3 has 14 residues. The ends lost 5 bases at V and 6 bases at J; junction bases unmatched: 5. The CDR3 DNA reads TGTGCCAGCAGCAGACAGGGGGCAGGGGATACGCAGTATTTT. It yields the protein CASSRQGAGDTQYF.

The V and J genes are TRBV20-1 and TRBJ1-1; no clear D. Trimming stripped 1 base from V and 11 bases from J, with 11 bases between. This CDR3 is built from 11 residues. The germline gives CDR1 DFQATT, CDR2 SNEGSKA (reference sequence). The CDR3 here is CSARAMDQAFF. CDR3 bases: TGCAGTGCTAGAGCGATGGACCAGGCTTTCTTT.

J is TRBJ2-6 and V is TRBV10-2, with 13 bases identical to TRBD2. The V gene's germline CDR1 is WSHSY and CDR2 SAAADI. The CDR3 runs 20 residues. V was clipped by 4 bases and J by 4 bases; unmatched bases: 13. CDR3 amino acids: CASSGSPTSGRSPGANVLTF. The CDR3 nucleotides read TGCGCCAGCAGTGGGTCCCCGACTAGCGGGAGGTCTCCCGGGGCCAACGTCCTGACTTTC.

The chain recombines TRBV5-1 with TRBJ2-1; 8 bases are a match to TRBD2. The CDR3 is 16 residues long. Looked up from germline, CDR1 is SGHRS and CDR2 is YFSETQ. V lost 2 bases to trimming and J lost 6 bases; unmatched junction nucleotides: 10. CDR3 residues: CASSFWTSPELNEQFF. CDR3 DNA: TGCGCCAGCAGCTTCTGGACTAGCCCGGAACTCAATGAGCAGTTCTTC.